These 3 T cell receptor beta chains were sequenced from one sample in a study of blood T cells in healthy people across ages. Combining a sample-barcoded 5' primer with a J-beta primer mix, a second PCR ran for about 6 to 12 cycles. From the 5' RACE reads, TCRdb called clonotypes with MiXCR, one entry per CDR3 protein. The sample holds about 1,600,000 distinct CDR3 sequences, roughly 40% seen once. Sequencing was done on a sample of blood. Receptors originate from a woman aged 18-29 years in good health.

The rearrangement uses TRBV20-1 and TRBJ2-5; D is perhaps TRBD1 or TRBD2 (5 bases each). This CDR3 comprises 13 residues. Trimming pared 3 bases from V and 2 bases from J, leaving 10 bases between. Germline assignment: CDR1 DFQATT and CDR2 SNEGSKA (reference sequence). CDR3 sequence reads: CSASAGSQETQYF. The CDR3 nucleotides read TGCAGTGCTAGTGCAGGGAGTCAAGAGACCCAGTACTTC.

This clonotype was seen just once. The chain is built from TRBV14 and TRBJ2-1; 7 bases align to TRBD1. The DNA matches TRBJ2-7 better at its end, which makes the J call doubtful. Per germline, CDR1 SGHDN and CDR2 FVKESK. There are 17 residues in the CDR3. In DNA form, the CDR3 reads TGTGCCAGCAGCCATGGGGACAGTGGGTTCAGGTACAATGAGCAGTACTTC. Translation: CASSHGDSGFRYNEQYF.

The CDR3 is CASSGGTGKIDEQYF. CDR3 sequence (DNA): TGTGCCAGCAGTGGGGGGACAGGGAAGATCGACGAGCAGTACTTC. This rearrangement joins TRBV28 to TRBJ2-5, with TRBD1 matching 9 bases. The J call could be wrong; TRBJ2-7 is a better fit for the DNA end. The CDR3 is 15 residues long. Germline values: CDR1 MDHEN, CDR2 SYDVKM.